The clone carrying this TCR beta chain has a single count. As yet, its antigen is unknown. This entry comes from a study of Tregs in tolerant kidney transplant recipients. Points from the study as a whole: Findings come from small patient numbers and require larger validation. Biological reproducibility was not directly addressed, but technical replication error appeared minimal.

TCRdb keeps only in-frame clones here, not all; method: immunoSEQ multiplex PCR. The sample holds roughly 70,000 clones, more than 70% seen once. The CDR3 consists of 13 residues. The ends were cut back, 1 base at V and 4 bases at J, with 7 bases in the middle. Germline V gives CDR1 SNHLY, CDR2 FYNNEI. Mixed chimerism was transient after nonmyeloablative marrow transplants from related graft donors. Thawed PBMCs were FACS-sorted into unstimulated CD4+CD25+CD127- regulatory T cells, CD4+CD25- non-regulatory cells, CD4 and CD8 cells. This TCR derives from a human patient who received a combined kidney and bone marrow transplant. Some of these T cells may belong to the graft donor. Sequenced material: CD4+ T cells from blood (PBMCs), taken 6 months after the transplant. V usage is TRBV2 and J usage is TRBJ1-2; D unclear. The CDR3 nucleotides read TGTGCCAGCAGTGAAGGTCGGAGCTATGGCTACACCTTC. It translates to CASSEGRSYGYTF.